This T cell receptor (beta chain) is drawn from a study of PD-1 blockade in classical Hodgkin lymphoma (dated by TCRdb to 2020 to 2021). Regarding the complete study: Nivolumab dosing was 3 mg/kg intravenously every 2 weeks, continuing until either disease progression or unacceptable toxicity. The study used CyTOF and TCR beta sequencing to define a peripheral blood immune signature of response to PD-1 blockade in classical Hodgkin lymphoma. Results and caveats for the whole study, not just this receptor: Patients starting nivolumab less than 1 year after ASCT had lower diversity and were excluded from later analyses to avoid confounding by immune reconstitution. The study was restricted to a single clinical trial cohort, and the causes of repertoire differences, possibly disease activity or prior therapy, were left undefined. Baseline diversity similar to that of newly diagnosed patients was observed in trial patients achieving complete response, whereas significantly lower diversity was observed in partial responders and progressors. Baseline TCR diversity was reported to be lower in newly diagnosed patients than in healthy donors, and even lower in relapsed/refractory patients. By C4D1, a significant rise was seen in CD4+ TCR diversity but not in CD8+ TCR diversity (p=0.0027 vs p=0.16), and the rise was most apparent among complete responders (p=0.02).

The time point tag for this specimen amounts to: cycle 2 day 1 (C2D1) of nivolumab. Every trial patient had relapsed following autologous stem cell transplantation, and prior brentuximab vedotin exposure was what differed among cohorts A, B and C. The trial cohort comprised some 60 patients with relapsed/refractory classical Hodgkin lymphoma whose best overall responses were complete response, partial response or progressive disease. Trial patients were treated with single-agent nivolumab in the multi-cohort phase II CheckMate 205 trial. An independent review committee assessed best overall response using the 2007 International Working Group response criteria. PBMCs from the trial were collected at three points: immediately before nivolumab initiation (C1D1), and during therapy at cycle 2 day 1 and cycle 4 day 1. After peripheral blood was drawn into 8 mL Vacutainer Cell Preparation Tubes, PBMCs were isolated by centrifugation and then cryopreserved.

A word on this clone: The target of this receptor is not known. Base-call qualities are not available, and no considerably larger clone is one nucleotide away.

Unmatched junction bases come to 4, with V trimmed by 7 bases and J by 0 bases. CDR1 and CDR2 were assigned from the germline V gene as SGHDT and YYEEEE. Spanning cysteine to phenylalanine, the CDR3 consists of 16 amino acids. Of the read, only the CDR3 DNA is kept; its 48 bases are in frame from base 1. Genomic DNA was isolated using the Qiagen DNeasy kit from unsorted PBMCs as well as from negatively selected CD4+ and CD8+ fractions. TCR beta CDR3 regions were subjected to amplification by immunoSEQ multiplex PCR with primers that anneal to V and J segments. A synthetic immune receptor repertoire was used to minimize amplification bias, and remaining bias was computationally removed after sequencing. On the study's bioinformatics: Custom Python scripts were used to quantify repertoire diversity as the Shannon entropy index. Unsorted, CD4+ and CD8+ repertoires were analyzed separately, except in combined analyses where CD4+ and CD8+ sequences were merged in silico. Clonal expansion was defined as at least a 2-fold frequency increase after treatment relative to C1D1, with a pseudocount of 0.5 for undetected baseline clones. Clones with 0 or 1 copy at C1D1 were defined as singleton clones, while clones with 2 or more copies were defined as non-singleton clones. Clones expanded in unsorted samples were labelled as CD4+, CD8+ or unknown by matching protein sequences in sorted samples from the same patient. Diversity changes from C1D1 to C4D1 were tested in paired samples using Wilcoxon tests. Here the immuneACCESS table is served through TCRdb, limited to in-frame sequences with V and J called. Missing clones are a known gap in these copies; in checked studies unresolved V genes cover under half, and the rest lacks a known reason. Clone size and the V and J calls come from that table; the DNA yielded D and trimming. The sample table holds about 94,000 clones, of which 89% were seen once. The ten most abundant clones make up approximately 11% of the sample.

The starting material was peripheral blood mononuclear cells (PBMCs), obtained before the second cycle of nivolumab. The rearrangement joined TRBV5-6 to TRBJ2-6; 10 junctional bases match TRBD1. This receptor was obtained from a human donor with classical Hodgkin lymphoma. The DNA reads TGTGCCAGCTCCGGGACAGGGGCCTCTGGGGCCAACGTCCTGACTTTC. It translates as CASSGTGASGANVLTF.